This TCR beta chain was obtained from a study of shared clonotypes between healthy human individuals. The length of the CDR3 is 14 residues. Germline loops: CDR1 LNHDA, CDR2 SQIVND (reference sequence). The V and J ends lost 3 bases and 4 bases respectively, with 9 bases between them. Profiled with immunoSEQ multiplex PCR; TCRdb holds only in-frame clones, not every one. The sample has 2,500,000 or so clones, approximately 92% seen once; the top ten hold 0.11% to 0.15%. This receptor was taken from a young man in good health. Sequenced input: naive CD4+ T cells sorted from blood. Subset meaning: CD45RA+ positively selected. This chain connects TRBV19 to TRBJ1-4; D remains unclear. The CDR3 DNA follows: TGTGCCAGTAGTATTGGTCGGATTAATGAAAAACTGTTTTTT. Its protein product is CASSIGRINEKLFF.